The clone carrying this TCR beta chain showed up just once. The data derive from a study of CD8 T cells in Susac syndrome. CD8+ and CD4+ T cells taken from blood had their TCR beta sequenced. FACS was used to enrich TEMRA cells, whereas the CD8+ and CD4+ T cells were obtained by negative isolation. This CDR3 comprises 13 residues. Trimming removed 0 bases from V and 4 bases from J, with 5 bases in between. The V gene's germline CDR1 is SGHRS and CDR2 YFSETQ. After extraction with the RNeasy kit, about 0.45 to 1 ug of the RNA was reverse transcribed using random hexamers. Multiplex PCR with immunoSEQ amplified the TCR beta CDR3 across 54 Vbeta and 13 Jbeta. TCRdb redid the calling of the immunoSEQ multiplex PCR reads with MiXCR, one entry per CDR3 protein. The sample consists of approximately 160,000 distinct CDR3 sequences, 93% of them appearing once.

V is TRBV5-1 and J is TRBJ1-5; D unresolved. Sequenced input: CD4+ T cells from PBMCs. This sequence originates from a human donor in good health. This CDR3 reads CASSLEENQPQHF. CDR3 in DNA: TGCGCCAGCAGCTTGGAAGAAAATCAGCCCCAGCATTTT.